Shown below are 23 T cell receptor beta chains from a single sample sequenced in a study of T cells in Graves' hyperthyroidism and ophthalmopathy. Template material for amplifying TCR beta CDR3 regions consisted of RNA transcripts. First-round RT-PCR of the TCR CDR3 relied on the HTBI primer set. From the multiplex PCR reads, TCRdb called clonotypes with MiXCR, one entry per CDR3 protein. The profile shows about 640,000 distinct CDR3 sequences, around 20% of them singletons. Specimen: blood. These receptors were taken from a man aged 25 to 40 with Graves' ophthalmopathy.

This clonotype was counted a few times. The rearrangement uses TRBV12-3 or TRBV12-4 and TRBJ2-7, with 8 bases that match TRBD1. J was trimmed by 6 bases and V by 6 bases; bases with no gene match: 7. The length of the CDR3 is 13 residues. The CDR3 coding sequence is TGTGCCAGCAGCTTCCAGGGGGCGCTCGAGCAGTACTTC. Its protein is CASSFQGALEQYF.

The chain combines TRBV4-3 with TRBJ1-5; D unresolved. The ends were cut back, 2 bases at V and 3 bases at J, with 11 bases in the middle. This CDR3 is built from 15 residues. CDR1 is LGHNA and CDR2 is YSLEER in the germline V gene. The CDR3 DNA reads TGCGCCAGCAGCCAAAACTCGGGAGCCAATCAGCCCCAGCATTTT. Amino acid sequence: CASSQNSGANQPQHF.

DNA of the CDR3: TGCGCCAGCAGCCAAGATCTGGCAGAGTTGAACACTGAAGCTTTCTTT. Its translation: CASSQDLAELNTEAFF. J is TRBJ1-1 and V is TRBV4-1; D is ambiguous. The CDR3 has 16 residues. V lost 0 bases, J lost 0 bases, and 11 bases lay in between. Germline-derived CDR1 and CDR2 are MGHRA and YSYEKL.

The V and J genes are TRBV4-2 and TRBJ1-2; D remains ambiguous. Germline CDR1 reads LGHNA; CDR2 reads YNFKEQ. This CDR3 is built from 14 residues. Trimming took 0 bases from V and 4 from J, leaving 9 bases between them. The CDR3 DNA reads TGTGCCAGCAGCCAAGAGGGTTCATTCTATGGCTACACCTTC. Translation: CASSQEGSFYGYTF.

In DNA, the CDR3 is TGTGCCAGCAGCCCGTCTCCCGACAGAAACTCCTACAATGAGCAGTTCTTC. Translation: CASSPSPDRNSYNEQFF. J is TRBJ2-1 and V is TRBV5-5, with D perhaps matching TRBD1 (5 bases). The CDR3 runs to 17 residues. The V gene's germline CDR1 is SGHKS and CDR2 YYEKEE (reference sequence). V lost 4 bases and J 0 bases, leaving 17 bases between the germline ends.

This clonotype came up a few times. This chain connects TRBV6-2 or TRBV6-3 to TRBJ2-7, with D possibly being TRBD2 (7 bases). The CDR3 consists of 15 residues. CDR1 is MNHEY and CDR2 is SVGEGT in the germline V gene. Trimming removed 2 bases at V and 3 bases at J, with 14 bases between. For the CDR3, the DNA is TGTGCCAGCAGTTACCGGGGGGCAGGACTCTACGAGCAGTACTTC. It translates to CASSYRGAGLYEQYF.

This chain links TRBV10-3 with TRBJ2-5; D is uncertain. CDR1 is ENHRY, CDR2 SYGVKD, per germline. V shed 9 bases and J shed 0 bases, with 20 bases lying between them. The CDR3 loop spans 16 amino acids. CDR3 region: CAMSDGIGVYQETQYF. The CDR3 DNA sequence: TGTGCCATGTCCGACGGAATAGGCGTGTACCAAGAGACCCAGTACTTC.

V gene TRBV28 combines with J gene TRBJ2-1; possible D gene TRBD2, 6 bases. This CDR3 comprises 15 residues. Trimming took off 8 bases at V and 2 bases at J, with 16 bases between the two ends. Germline lookup yields CDR1 MDHEN and CDR2 SYDVKM. CDR3 amino acids: CASQAGSRTYNEQFF. CDR3 bases: TGTGCCAGCCAGGCGGGGAGCCGAACCTACAATGAGCAGTTCTTC.

The chain recombines TRBV7-9 with TRBJ2-2; 7 bases match TRBD1. The CDR3 consists of 15 residues. Trimming took 3 bases from V and 4 from J; bases not matched to a gene: 5. Germline V gene lookup returns CDR1 SEHNR and CDR2 FQNEAQ (reference sequence). Written as DNA, the CDR3 is TGTGCCAGCAGCTTTGGACAGGCAGGCACCGGGGAGCTGTTTTTT. Its translation is CASSFGQAGTGELFF.

V is TRBV9 and J is TRBJ2-2; D is possibly TRBD1 or TRBD2 (5 bases each). CDR3 length: 15 amino acids. Germline CDR1 and CDR2: SGDLS and YYNGEE. The V end was cut by 5 bases, the J end by 3 bases, with 14 bases between. CDR3 coding DNA: TGTGCCAGCAGGGCGACGGGGCCTGACACCGGGGAGCTGTTTTTT. It is translated as CASRATGPDTGELFF.

This sequence joins TRBV12-3 or TRBV12-4 and TRBJ1-5; 7 positions match TRBD1. The trim removed 7 bases at V and 4 bases at J, leaving 7 bases unmatched. The CDR3 runs 14 residues. The CDR3 sequence: CASTAGGRNQPQHF. The DNA for the CDR3 is TGTGCCAGCACCGCAGGGGGTAGAAATCAGCCCCAGCATTTT.

V usage is TRBV3-1 and J usage is TRBJ2-7; the match to TRBD1 covers 7 bases. V trimming: 4 bases; J trimming: 4 bases; junction bases outside the gene matches: 10. In germline, CDR1 is LGHDT, CDR2 YNNKEL (reference sequence). The CDR3 sequence is 15 residues long. CDR3 in amino acids: CASSRPLGTAYEQYF. As DNA, the CDR3 is TGTGCCAGCAGCCGTCCCCTTGGGACAGCATACGAGCAGTACTTC.

V is TRBV27 and J is TRBJ2-1; 7 bases line up with TRBD1. With V trimmed by 4 bases and J by 7 bases, 10 bases remained unmatched. Germline V gene data show CDR1 as MNHEY and CDR2 as SMNVEV (reference sequence). CDR3 length: 15 amino acids. CDR3 residues: CASSWYGTDVNEQFF. The CDR3 coding sequence is TGTGCCAGCAGTTGGTACGGGACAGATGTGAATGAGCAGTTCTTC.

This clonotype appeared a few times. The chain combines TRBV6-2 or TRBV6-3 with TRBJ2-2, with D possibly TRBD2 on 5 matching bases. CDR3 length: 15 residues. Germline assignment: CDR1 MNHEY and CDR2 SVGEGT. V was shortened by 2 bases and J by 2 bases, with 9 bases between the two germline ends. The CDR3 nucleotides are TGTGCCAGCAGTTACCGGGGAACTAACACCGGGGAGCTGTTTTTT. Translated, it gives CASSYRGTNTGELFF.

This chain joins TRBV28 and TRBJ2-6, with a possible D match to TRBD1 (5 bases). From germline, CDR1 is MDHEN and CDR2 SYDVKM. Trimming cost V 6 bases and J 4 bases, with 16 bases left between them. The CDR3 spans 16 residues. The CDR3 DNA follows: TGTGCCAGCAGAACCCCAGGGAAAGCGGGGGCCAACGTCCTGACTTTC. Its protein is CASRTPGKAGANVLTF.

In this sample, this clonotype turned up a few times. This rearrangement joins TRBV6-2 or TRBV6-3 to TRBJ2-6, with 13 bases aligning to TRBD2. CDR1 is MNHEY, CDR2 SVGEGT, per germline. The CDR3 spans 20 residues. V lost 0 bases to trimming and J lost 0 bases; unmatched junction nucleotides: 5. This chain's CDR3 is CASSYSGTSGISSGANVLTF. CDR3 nucleotide sequence: TGTGCCAGCAGTTACTCGGGGACTAGCGGGATAAGCTCTGGGGCCAACGTCCTGACTTTC.

This clonotype was detected a few times. The DNA of the CDR3 is TGTGCCAGTAGTATAACAGGCTCTGGGGCCAACGTCCTGACTTTC. Encoded protein: CASSITGSGANVLTF. The rearrangement links TRBV19 to TRBJ2-6; tentative D call: TRBD1 (5 bases). Trimming pared 2 bases from V and 0 bases from J, leaving 5 bases between. The germline V gene encodes CDR1 LNHDA and CDR2 SQIVND (reference sequence). The CDR3 sequence is 15 residues long.

The rearrangement joins TRBV18 to TRBJ1-1; D is uncertain. In germline, CDR1 is KGHSH, CDR2 LQKENI. Trimming took 3 bases from V and 0 from J, leaving 11 bases between them. This CDR3 spans 15 amino acids. In nucleotides, the CDR3 is TGTGCCAGCTCACCGCAGGAGGCTATGAACACTGAAGCTTTCTTT. This gives the protein CASSPQEAMNTEAFF.

This clonotype was seen repeatedly, ten times or more. J is TRBJ1-1 and V is TRBV20-1, with D uncertain. The germline CDR1 and CDR2 sequences are DFQATT and SNEGSKA (reference sequence). The CDR3 spans 14 residues. Trimming left V 2 bases short and J 6 bases short, with 16 bases between. The CDR3 DNA sequence: TGCAGTGCTAGATACACAGCCGGGCGGGCTGAAGCTTTCTTT. It specifies CSARYTAGRAEAFF.

In this sample, this clonotype turned up many times. The V call is TRBV7-2, the J call TRBJ2-5, with 11 bases that match TRBD2. J was trimmed by 5 bases and V by 4 bases; bases with no gene match: 3. Germline CDR1 and CDR2: SGHTA and FQGNSA. The CDR3 length is 14 residues. The CDR3 sequence: CASSSRTSGETQYF. DNA of the CDR3: TGTGCCAGCAGCTCACGGACTAGCGGGGAGACCCAGTACTTC. The full variable domain, with the rest looked up from reference TRBV7-2 and TRBJ2-5, is GAGVSQSPSNKVTEKGKDVELRCDPISGHTALYWYRQSLGQGLEFLIYFQGNSAPDKSGLPSDRFSAERTGGSVSTLTIQRTQQEDSAVYLCASSSRTSGETQYFGPGTRLLVL.

Many counts were recorded for this clonotype. At one of its ends the junction is not consistent with the germline gene, which may arise from a read error. This sequence joins TRBV27 and TRBJ2-2; D gene ambiguous. The length of the CDR3 is 15 residues. Germline V gene lookup returns CDR1 MNHEY and CDR2 SMNVEV (reference sequence). CDR3 nucleotides: TGCGCCAGCAGCTTGTTGGCAGCGAACACCGGGGAGCTGTTTTTT. This codes for CASSLLAANTGELFF.

This clonotype has ten or more counts. V and J are TRBV11-2 and TRBJ2-5; 10 positions match TRBD2. J gave up 1 base and V 6 bases, and 8 bases lay outside the gene matches. The CDR3 runs to 16 residues. From germline, CDR1 is SGHAT and CDR2 FQNNGV. The CDR3 is CASSPRSSGGQETQYF. The CDR3 nucleotides read TGTGCCAGCAGTCCAAGGTCTAGCGGGGGCCAAGAGACCCAGTACTTC.

The chain joins TRBV30 to TRBJ2-2, with D tentatively TRBD2 (6 bases). This CDR3 contains 16 residues. Trimming took 0 bases from V and 1 from J, leaving 12 bases between them. CDR1 is GTSNPN and CDR2 is SVGIG in the germline V gene (reference sequence). For the CDR3, the DNA is TGTGCCTGGAGTGTACGGAGGGAATGGAACACCGGGGAGCTGTTTTTT. It codes for CAWSVRREWNTGELFF.